The rows below give T cell receptor beta chains drawn from one sample of a study of control samples from healthy donors and cancer patients. The data were produced by immunoSEQ multiplex PCR, yet TCRdb's version contains in-frame clones alone and is incomplete. The table has 150,000 or so clones, 93% seen once. The specimen was blood. The receptors were sampled from a man aged 18 to 30 in good health. CDR3s include the opening cysteine and the closing phenylalanine or tryptophan. The D gene is left open where the match is weak. Only some rows state a clone size, as once, few, many or a class for expanded clones.

J gene: TRBJ1-6
D gene: NA
clone size: NA
V gene: TRBV11-1
CDR3 protein: CASSLIASGYNSPLHF
CDR3 DNA: TGTGCCAGCAGCTTAATCGCATCGGGATATAATTCACCCCTCCACTTT

J gene: TRBJ1-3
D gene: TRBD1
clone size: once
V gene: TRBV4-3
CDR3 protein: CASSQALGQGYLHRNTIYF
CDR3 DNA: TGCGCCAGCAGCCAAGCGCTGGGACAGGGTTATCTTCACCGAAACACCATATATTTT

J gene: TRBJ1-1
D gene: TRBD1
clone size: NA
V gene: TRBV6-2/TRBV6-3
CDR3 protein: CASSYSPTGVNTEAFF
CDR3 DNA: TGTGCCAGCAGTTACTCGCCGACAGGGGTGAACACTGAAGCTTTCTTT

J gene: TRBJ2-1
D gene: NA
clone size: once
V gene: TRBV6-6
CDR3 protein: CASRADGYNEQFF
CDR3 DNA: TGTGCCAGCAGGGCGGACGGATACAATGAGCAGTTCTTC

J gene: TRBJ1-2
D gene: NA
clone size: NA
V gene: TRBV9
CDR3 protein: CASSVEARPTYGYTF
CDR3 DNA: TGTGCCAGCAGCGTAGAGGCTCGACCGACCTATGGCTACACCTTC

J gene: TRBJ1-2
D gene: TRBD1
clone size: NA
V gene: TRBV5-1
CDR3 protein: CASSLVQGADGYTF
CDR3 DNA: TGCGCCAGCAGCTTGGTTCAGGGGGCTGATGGCTACACCTTC

J gene: TRBJ1-6
D gene: NA
clone size: NA
V gene: TRBV7-8
CDR3 protein: CASSFRRLDNSPLHF
CDR3 DNA: TGTGCCAGCAGCTTTCGACGGCTGGATAATTCACCCCTCCACTTT

J gene: TRBJ2-3
D gene: TRBD1
clone size: NA
V gene: TRBV7-2
CDR3 protein: CASSSATGRTDTQYF
CDR3 DNA: TGTGCCAGCAGCTCCGCGACAGGGCGCACAGATACGCAGTATTTT

J gene: TRBJ1-1
D gene: NA
clone size: NA
V gene: TRBV6-2/TRBV6-3
CDR3 protein: CASSFDGFEAFF
CDR3 DNA: TGTGCCAGCAGCTTCGACGGATTTGAAGCTTTCTTT

J gene: TRBJ1-2
D gene: NA
clone size: NA
V gene: TRBV11-3
CDR3 protein: CASSAGANGYTF
CDR3 DNA: TGTGCCAGCAGTGCAGGGGCCAACGGCTACACCTTC

J gene: TRBJ2-2
D gene: NA
clone size: NA
V gene: TRBV9
CDR3 protein: CASSVYRASGELFF
CDR3 DNA: TGTGCCAGCAGCGTTTACAGGGCAAGCGGGGAGCTGTTTTTT

J gene: TRBJ2-3
D gene: NA
clone size: NA
V gene: TRBV25-1
CDR3 protein: CASSEFRATGADTQYF
CDR3 DNA: TGTGCCAGCAGTGAATTTCGGGCCACCGGGGCAGATACGCAGTATTTT

J gene: TRBJ2-2
D gene: TRBD2
clone size: NA
V gene: TRBV4-1
CDR3 protein: CASSQSLVGGPGGTGELFF
CDR3 DNA: TGCGCCAGCAGCCAATCGCTAGTGGGCGGTCCGGGGGGTACCGGGGAGCTGTTTTTT

J gene: TRBJ2-5
D gene: NA
clone size: NA
V gene: TRBV4-1
CDR3 protein: CASSQGPRETQYF
CDR3 DNA: TGCGCCAGCAGCCAAGGGCCGCGGGAGACCCAGTACTTC

J gene: TRBJ2-7
D gene: TRBD2
clone size: NA
V gene: TRBV7-2
CDR3 protein: CASSRLADSYEQYF
CDR3 DNA: TGTGCCAGCAGTCGACTAGCGGACTCCTACGAGCAGTACTTC

J gene: TRBJ1-1
D gene: NA
clone size: NA
V gene: TRBV7-9
CDR3 protein: CASSLQGNTEAFF
CDR3 DNA: TGTGCCAGCAGTTTACAGGGAAACACTGAAGCTTTCTTT

J gene: TRBJ2-2
D gene: TRBD2
clone size: NA
V gene: TRBV15
CDR3 protein: CATSRGLAENTGELFF
CDR3 DNA: TGTGCCACCAGCAGAGGGCTAGCGGAGAACACCGGGGAGCTGTTTTTT

J gene: TRBJ1-3
D gene: NA
clone size: NA
V gene: TRBV6-5
CDR3 protein: CASRGQGGNGNTIYF
CDR3 DNA: TGTGCCAGCAGAGGACAAGGAGGGAATGGAAACACCATATATTTT

J gene: TRBJ2-7
D gene: NA
clone size: NA
V gene: TRBV5-6
CDR3 protein: CASSLAGASYEQYF
CDR3 DNA: TGTGCCAGCAGCTTAGCGGGCGCCTCCTACGAGCAGTACTTC

J gene: TRBJ1-6
D gene: NA
clone size: NA
V gene: TRBV24-1
CDR3 protein: CATSDGPGGNSPLHF
CDR3 DNA: TGTGCCACCAGTGATGGACCGGGCGGTAATTCACCCCTCCACTTT

J gene: TRBJ1-1
D gene: NA
clone size: NA
V gene: TRBV7-6
CDR3 protein: CASSSNTEAFF
CDR3 DNA: TGTGCCAGCAGCTCGAACACTGAAGCTTTCTTT

J gene: TRBJ1-3
D gene: NA
clone size: once
V gene: TRBV7-6
CDR3 protein: CASSLQRWSTGNTIYF
CDR3 DNA: TGTGCCAGCAGTCTACAACGCTGGTCAACTGGAAACACCATATATTTT

J gene: TRBJ1-1
D gene: NA
clone size: NA
V gene: TRBV5-6
CDR3 protein: CASSLAPGMNTEAFF
CDR3 DNA: TGTGCCAGCAGCTTGGCCCCGGGGATGAACACTGAAGCTTTCTTT

J gene: TRBJ2-1
D gene: NA
clone size: NA
V gene: TRBV4-2
CDR3 protein: CASSHLPQYQGIDEQFF
CDR3 DNA: TGTGCCAGCAGCCACCTACCACAATACCAGGGTATCGATGAGCAGTTCTTC

J gene: TRBJ2-7
D gene: NA
clone size: NA
V gene: TRBV5-1
CDR3 protein: CASSPIRQDPYEQYF
CDR3 DNA: TGCGCCAGCAGCCCCATCCGGCAGGACCCCTACGAGCAGTACTTC

J gene: TRBJ2-7
D gene: NA
clone size: NA
V gene: TRBV15
CDR3 protein: CATTDKGLGVYEQYF
CDR3 DNA: TGTGCCACCACCGACAAGGGCTTGGGGGTATACGAGCAGTACTTC

J gene: TRBJ2-7
D gene: TRBD2
clone size: NA
V gene: TRBV18
CDR3 protein: CASSSYVRGIEQYF
CDR3 DNA: TGTGCCAGCTCATCTTACGTGCGGGGGATCGAGCAGTACTTC

J gene: TRBJ2-3
D gene: NA
clone size: NA
V gene: TRBV7-9
CDR3 protein: CASSLPDTQYF
CDR3 DNA: TGTGCCAGCAGCTTACCGGATACGCAGTATTTT

J gene: TRBJ1-5
D gene: NA
clone size: NA
V gene: TRBV25-1
CDR3 protein: CASSVANNQPQHF
CDR3 DNA: TGTGCCAGCAGTGTCGCCAATAATCAGCCCCAGCATTTT

J gene: TRBJ1-1
D gene: NA
clone size: once
V gene: TRBV5-6
CDR3 protein: CASSFWGTEAFF
CDR3 DNA: TGTGCCAGCAGCTTCTGGGGGACTGAAGCTTTCTTT

J gene: TRBJ1-1
D gene: NA
clone size: once
V gene: TRBV30
CDR3 protein: CAWSEQGEAFF
CDR3 DNA: TGTGCCTGGAGCGAACAGGGTGAAGCTTTCTTT

J gene: TRBJ2-7
D gene: NA
clone size: NA
V gene: TRBV4-2
CDR3 protein: CASSHLDPYEQYF
CDR3 DNA: TGTGCCAGCAGCCATCTTGACCCCTACGAGCAGTACTTC

J gene: TRBJ1-1
D gene: NA
clone size: NA
V gene: TRBV30
CDR3 protein: CAWSGRQQGAFF
CDR3 DNA: TGTGCCTGGAGCGGTCGACAGCAGGGTGCTTTCTTT

J gene: TRBJ2-1
D gene: NA
clone size: NA
V gene: TRBV5-1
CDR3 protein: CASSLNPAYYNEQFF
CDR3 DNA: TGCGCCAGCAGCTTGAATCCGGCTTACTACAATGAGCAGTTCTTC

J gene: TRBJ1-2
D gene: TRBD1
clone size: NA
V gene: TRBV6-5
CDR3 protein: CASGGTGFTYGYTF
CDR3 DNA: TGTGCCAGCGGGGGGACAGGGTTTACCTATGGCTACACCTTC

J gene: TRBJ2-1
D gene: NA
clone size: many
V gene: TRBV10-3
CDR3 protein: CAIPRREQFF
CDR3 DNA: TGTGCCATCCCGCGGCGGGAGCAGTTCTTC

J gene: TRBJ2-4
D gene: NA
clone size: NA
V gene: TRBV5-1
CDR3 protein: CASSGLQGDGQYF
CDR3 DNA: TGCGCCAGCAGCGGTCTCCAGGGAGATGGTCAGTACTTC

J gene: TRBJ2-2
D gene: TRBD1
clone size: NA
V gene: TRBV19
CDR3 protein: CASSPGTGMTGELFF
CDR3 DNA: TGTGCCAGTAGTCCGGGGACAGGGATGACCGGGGAGCTGTTTTTT

J gene: TRBJ2-7
D gene: NA
clone size: NA
V gene: TRBV9
CDR3 protein: CASSPGSLDEQYF
CDR3 DNA: TGTGCCAGCAGCCCAGGCTCTTTAGACGAGCAGTACTTC

J gene: TRBJ2-5
D gene: NA
clone size: NA
V gene: TRBV4-1
CDR3 protein: CASKPQTSGGAETQYF
CDR3 DNA: TGCGCCAGCAAACCTCAAACCTCTGGGGGGGCGGAGACCCAGTACTTC

J gene: TRBJ2-7
D gene: TRBD1
clone size: NA
V gene: TRBV27
CDR3 protein: CASSLLSGGYEQYF
CDR3 DNA: TGTGCCAGCAGTTTACTGTCAGGGGGCTACGAGCAGTACTTC

J gene: TRBJ2-7
D gene: TRBD2
clone size: NA
V gene: TRBV24-1
CDR3 protein: CATSDSGTSDEQYF
CDR3 DNA: TGTGCCACCAGTGATTCCGGGACTAGCGACGAGCAGTACTTC

J gene: TRBJ1-5
D gene: NA
clone size: NA
V gene: TRBV13
CDR3 protein: CASSFGQSNQPQHF
CDR3 DNA: TGTGCCAGCAGCTTCGGACAGAGCAATCAGCCCCAGCATTTT

J gene: TRBJ1-6
D gene: NA
clone size: NA
V gene: TRBV24-1
CDR3 protein: CATSAGLANSPLHF
CDR3 DNA: TGTGCCACCAGTGCCGGGCTCGCCAATTCACCCCTCCACTTT

J gene: TRBJ2-5
D gene: NA
clone size: NA
V gene: TRBV7-9
CDR3 protein: CASSWNWENYQETQYF
CDR3 DNA: TGTGCCAGCAGCTGGAATTGGGAAAACTACCAAGAGACCCAGTACTTC

J gene: TRBJ2-1
D gene: NA
clone size: NA
V gene: TRBV10-3
CDR3 protein: CAISEFGGLYNEQFF
CDR3 DNA: TGTGCCATCAGTGAGTTCGGGGGGCTATACAATGAGCAGTTCTTC

J gene: TRBJ1-1
D gene: NA
clone size: NA
V gene: TRBV2
CDR3 protein: CASERELNTEAFF
CDR3 DNA: TGTGCCAGCGAGAGGGAATTGAACACTGAAGCTTTCTTT

J gene: TRBJ2-5
D gene: NA
clone size: NA
V gene: TRBV30
CDR3 protein: CAWSRGLDRKTQYF
CDR3 DNA: TGTGCCTGGAGTCGGGGGCTAGACCGGAAGACCCAGTACTTC

J gene: TRBJ2-7
D gene: TRBD1
clone size: NA
V gene: TRBV7-9
CDR3 protein: CASSRSGTGVYEQYF
CDR3 DNA: TGTGCCAGCAGCCGATCCGGGACAGGGGTCTACGAGCAGTACTTC

J gene: TRBJ2-3
D gene: NA
clone size: NA
V gene: TRBV30
CDR3 protein: CAWSVTGGSTTDTQYF
CDR3 DNA: TGTGCCTGGAGTGTAACCGGAGGGAGCACCACAGATACGCAGTATTTT

J gene: TRBJ1-4
D gene: TRBD1
clone size: NA
V gene: TRBV2
CDR3 protein: CASSELATGVTATNEKLFF
CDR3 DNA: TGTGCCAGCAGTGAACTAGCGACAGGGGTAACTGCAACTAATGAAAAACTGTTTTTT

J gene: TRBJ1-1
D gene: NA
clone size: few
V gene: TRBV19
CDR3 protein: CASSIGTSNTEAFF
CDR3 DNA: TGTGCCAGTAGTATAGGGACGAGCAACACTGAAGCTTTCTTT

J gene: TRBJ2-2
D gene: NA
clone size: NA
V gene: TRBV19
CDR3 protein: CASTSGGPWTGELFF
CDR3 DNA: TGTGCCAGTACCTCAGGGGGGCCGTGGACCGGGGAGCTGTTTTTT

J gene: TRBJ2-3
D gene: TRBD2
clone size: NA
V gene: TRBV7-2
CDR3 protein: CASSLAGLAAAGDTQYF
CDR3 DNA: TGTGCCAGCAGCTTAGCGGGACTAGCGGCCGCTGGGGATACGCAGTATTTT

J gene: TRBJ2-7
D gene: TRBD2
clone size: NA
V gene: TRBV9
CDR3 protein: CASSVGSGSLEQYF
CDR3 DNA: TGTGCCAGCAGCGTAGGGAGCGGGAGTCTCGAGCAGTACTTC

J gene: TRBJ1-1
D gene: NA
clone size: NA
V gene: TRBV5-5
CDR3 protein: CASSRQLMNTEAFF
CDR3 DNA: TGTGCCAGCAGCCGGCAATTGATGAACACTGAAGCTTTCTTT

J gene: TRBJ2-1
D gene: TRBD1
clone size: NA
V gene: TRBV19
CDR3 protein: CASSTNTGQGSQFF
CDR3 DNA: TGTGCCAGTAGTACCAACACCGGACAGGGCTCCCAGTTCTTC